The 16 T cell receptor beta chains reported below all come from one sample, sequenced in a study of T cells after yellow fever vaccination. Each CDR3 protein is one row after TCRdb ran MiXCR on the 5' RACE reads. The sample includes approximately 160,000 distinct CDR3 sequences, around 8.5% of them seen just once. The sample here was CD8+ T cells sorted from PBMCs, taken 45 days after the yellow fever booster vaccination. These receptors originate from a man aged 18 to 30 who received the YFV17D yellow fever vaccine.

Only a few counts were recorded for this clonotype. This chain connects TRBV4-1 to TRBJ2-1, with TRBD2 matching over 10 bases. Germline trimming cut 0 bases from V and 5 bases from J; bases unmatched to any gene: 4. CDR1 and CDR2 from the germline V gene are MGHRA and YSYEKL. The CDR3 totals 16 residues. This chain's CDR3 is CASSQEVAGGDNEQFF. CDR3 DNA sequence: TGCGCCAGCAGCCAAGAAGTAGCGGGGGGAGACAATGAGCAGTTCTTC.

The chain uses TRBV7-9 and TRBJ2-7; D is perhaps TRBD1 (5 bases). Germline loops: CDR1 SEHNR, CDR2 FQNEAQ (reference sequence). V was clipped by 6 bases and J by 2 bases, with 14 bases between them. The CDR3 runs to 14 residues. This CDR3 is CASSLTTVAYEQYF. For the CDR3, the DNA is TGTGCCAGCAGTTTGACGACAGTCGCCTACGAGCAGTACTTC.

This clonotype has more than one count but fewer than ten. The chain carries TRBV4-3 and TRBJ2-2, with D possibly matching TRBD1 (7 bases). Germline V gene sequence: CDR1 LGHNA, CDR2 YSLEER. Trimming removed 4 bases at V and 4 bases at J, with 19 bases between. This CDR3 has 17 amino acids. CDR3 DNA sequence: TGCGCCAGCAGCCCCCGAACTCCCCAGGGGGGCACCGGGGAGCTGTTTTTT. The encoded protein is CASSPRTPQGGTGELFF.

The CDR3 DNA sequence: TGTGCCAGCTGCTACGATGGGGGCGCGTACACTGAAGCTTTCTTT. Its translation: CASCYDGGAYTEAFF. V usage is TRBV6-5 and J usage is TRBJ1-1, with D perhaps matching TRBD1 (6 bases). The CDR3 contains 15 residues. Germline V lookup: CDR1 MNHEY, CDR2 SVGAGI. Trimming removed 8 bases from V and 3 bases from J, with 19 bases in between.

The chain couples TRBV5-1 to TRBJ2-7, with a weak D call TRBD2 (5 bases). Germline loops: CDR1 SGHRS, CDR2 YFSETQ. Trimming removed 7 bases from V and 7 bases from J, with 21 bases in between. CDR3 size: 14 residues. The CDR3 loop reads CASRLGGLDGEQYF. The CDR3 nucleotides are TGCGCCAGCCGCCTCGGCGGACTGGACGGGGAGCAGTACTTC.

The J gene is TRBJ1-1, the V gene TRBV5-5; tentative D call: TRBD1 (5 bases). CDR1 and CDR2 from the germline V gene are SGHKS and YYEKEE (reference sequence). The ends were cut back, 4 bases at V and 5 bases at J, with 15 bases in the middle. The CDR3 is made up of 14 amino acids. The CDR3 loop is CASSVQGVWTEAFF. In DNA, the CDR3 is TGTGCCAGCAGCGTCCAGGGAGTTTGGACTGAAGCTTTCTTT. Combining the CDR3 with reference TRBV5-5 and TRBJ1-1 gives the whole variable domain DAGVTQSPTHLIKTRGQQVTLRCSPISGHKSVSWYQQVLGQGPQFIFQYYEKEERGRGNFPDRFSARQFPNYSSELNVNALLLGDSALYLCASSVQGVWTEAFFGQGTRLTVV.

This clonotype was seen a handful of times. J is TRBJ2-1 and V is TRBV6-2 or TRBV6-3; D is perhaps TRBD1 (6 bases). Germline CDR1 reads MNHEY; CDR2 reads SVGEGT. Trimming removed 6 bases at V and 2 bases at J, with 17 bases between. The CDR3 extends over 16 amino acids. Here the CDR3 reads CASSEDQGLPYNEQFF. CDR3 sequence (DNA): TGTGCCAGCAGCGAAGACCAGGGGCTTCCCTACAATGAGCAGTTCTTC.

This clonotype has only a few counts. This chain joins TRBV7-9 and TRBJ2-1, with 9 bases that match TRBD1. V trimming: 5 bases; J trimming: 7 bases; junction bases outside the gene matches: 15. The CDR3 totals 17 residues. The germline V gene encodes CDR1 SEHNR and CDR2 FQNEAQ (reference sequence). The CDR3 reads CASSHTRGQGLINEQFF. CDR3 in DNA: TGTGCCAGCAGCCACACACGGGGACAGGGTCTAATTAATGAGCAGTTCTTC.

This clonotype was counted between two and nine times. V and J are TRBV12-3 or TRBV12-4 and TRBJ2-1; perhaps TRBD2 as D (6 bases). The V end lost 10 bases, the J end lost 0 bases, and 16 bases lay between the germline ends. This CDR3 comprises 15 residues. The CDR3 here is CATTPGGFSYNEQFF. The CDR3, as DNA: TGTGCCACCACTCCCGGAGGGTTCTCCTACAATGAGCAGTTCTTC.

This clonotype was recorded a few times. The rearrangement uses TRBV7-9 and TRBJ1-2; D uncertain. This CDR3 has 13 amino acids. Germline CDR1 and CDR2: SEHNR and FQNEAQ (reference sequence). V shed 4 bases and J shed 8 bases, with 14 bases lying between them. The CDR3 loop is CASSYGPLMGYTF. For the CDR3, the DNA is TGTGCCAGCAGCTACGGGCCCCTCATGGGCTACACCTTC.

This clonotype was counted ten times or more. The CDR3 DNA reads TGCAGCGCGCAGCAGTGGAATGAGCAGTTCTTC. This sequence encodes CSAQQWNEQFF. The V gene is TRBV29-1, the J gene TRBJ2-1; no reliable D call. The CDR3 length is 11 residues. The ends were cut back, 7 bases at V and 7 bases at J, with 11 bases in the middle. Germline-derived CDR1 and CDR2 are SQVTM and ANQGSEA.

The gene calls are TRBV27 and TRBJ2-2, with no clear D. This CDR3 has 12 amino acids. The germline gives CDR1 MNHEY, CDR2 SMNVEV (reference sequence). Trimming shortened V by 4 bases and J by 6 bases, and 6 bases separated the two germline ends. CDR3 sequence reads: CASSSYPGELFF. CDR3 DNA sequence: TGTGCCAGCAGTTCGTATCCCGGGGAGCTGTTTTTT.

The gene calls are TRBV6-5 and TRBJ1-1, with D possibly being TRBD1 (5 bases). This CDR3 is built from 15 residues. Germline V gene sequence: CDR1 MNHEY, CDR2 SVGAGI. Trimming left V 6 bases short and J 5 bases short, with 19 bases between. The CDR3 protein is CASSLMTGGGTEAFF. The CDR3 coding sequence is TGTGCCAGCAGCCTTATGACGGGGGGAGGAACTGAAGCTTTCTTT.

This chain connects TRBV29-1 to TRBJ2-7; either TRBD1 or TRBD2 may supply D (6 bases each). The CDR3 spans 12 residues. Between the trimmed V and J ends, which lost 8 bases and 7 bases, there was a span of 18 bases. Germline values: CDR1 SQVTM, CDR2 ANQGSEA. This CDR3 is CSSLGGMGEQYF. In DNA form, the CDR3 reads TGCAGCTCCTTAGGGGGGATGGGTGAGCAGTACTTC.

The chain joins TRBV6-2 or TRBV6-3 to TRBJ2-7, with D perhaps TRBD2 (6 bases). V lost 8 bases, J lost 3 bases, and 26 bases lay in between. This CDR3 contains 17 residues. Germline CDR1 MNHEY, CDR2 SVGEGT. This chain's CDR3 is CASGVKLADTSIYEQYF. For the CDR3, the DNA is TGTGCCAGCGGAGTCAAACTAGCAGACACCTCCATCTACGAGCAGTACTTC.

This clonotype showed up just a few times. This chain joins TRBV27 and TRBJ2-6, with D possibly being TRBD1 (5 bases). The CDR3 is made up of 17 amino acids. The germline gives CDR1 MNHEY, CDR2 SMNVEV (reference sequence). Trimming removed 1 base at V and 1 base at J, with 11 bases between. The CDR3: CASSLFDRPSGANVLTF. The CDR3 nucleotides read TGTGCCAGCAGTTTATTCGACAGACCTTCTGGGGCCAACGTCCTGACTTTC.